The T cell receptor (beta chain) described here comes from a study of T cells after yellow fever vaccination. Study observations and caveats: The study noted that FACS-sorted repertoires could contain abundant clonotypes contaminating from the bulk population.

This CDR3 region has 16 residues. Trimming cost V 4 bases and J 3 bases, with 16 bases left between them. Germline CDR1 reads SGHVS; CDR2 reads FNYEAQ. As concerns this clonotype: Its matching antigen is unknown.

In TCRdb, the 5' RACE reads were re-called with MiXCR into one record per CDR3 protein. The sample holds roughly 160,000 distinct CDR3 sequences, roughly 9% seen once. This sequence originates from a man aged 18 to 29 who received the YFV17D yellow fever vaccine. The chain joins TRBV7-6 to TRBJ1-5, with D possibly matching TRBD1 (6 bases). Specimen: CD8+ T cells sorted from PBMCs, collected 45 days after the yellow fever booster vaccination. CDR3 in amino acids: CASSSETPGDNQPQHF. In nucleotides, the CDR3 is TGTGCCAGCAGCTCAGAAACCCCAGGGGACAATCAGCCCCAGCATTTT.